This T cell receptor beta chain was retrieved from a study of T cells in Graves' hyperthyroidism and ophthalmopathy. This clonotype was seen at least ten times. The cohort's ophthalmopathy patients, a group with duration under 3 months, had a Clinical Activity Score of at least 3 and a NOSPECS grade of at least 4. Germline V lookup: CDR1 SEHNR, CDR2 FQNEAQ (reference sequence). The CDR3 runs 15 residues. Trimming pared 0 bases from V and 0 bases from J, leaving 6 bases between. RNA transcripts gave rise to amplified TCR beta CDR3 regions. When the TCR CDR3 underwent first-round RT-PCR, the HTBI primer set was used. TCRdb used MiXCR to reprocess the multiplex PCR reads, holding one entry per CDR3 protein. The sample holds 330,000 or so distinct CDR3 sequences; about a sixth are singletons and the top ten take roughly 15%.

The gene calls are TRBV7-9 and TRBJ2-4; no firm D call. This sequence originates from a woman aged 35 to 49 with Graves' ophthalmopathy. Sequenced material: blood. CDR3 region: CASSLAGKAKNIQYF. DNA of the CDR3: TGTGCCAGCAGCTTAGCGGGAAAAGCCAAAAACATTCAGTACTTC.